One sample yielded the 18 T cell receptor beta chains listed below, sequenced in a study of T cell responses to AZD1222 COVID-19 vaccine. Repertoires were generated with immunoSEQ multiplex PCR, while TCRdb's copy carries only in-frame clones and drops some. The sample consists of 100,000 to 150,000 clones, 89% of them appearing once. The sequencing used peripheral blood, collected on day 0 of AZD1222 vaccination. Receptors originate from an adult in good health.

This clone has a single count. The chain carries TRBV27 and TRBJ2-7; TRBD1 matches at 9 bases. CDR3 size: 19 residues. With 3 bases clipped from V and 4 bases from J, the junction kept 19 bases outside the gene matches. In germline, CDR1 is MNHEY, CDR2 SMNVEV (reference sequence). CDR3 nucleotide sequence: TGTGCCAGCAGTTTGACGTGGGGACAGGGCCCCCGGTTGGAATACGAGCAGTACTTC. Translated: CASSLTWGQGPRLEYEQYF.

V gene TRBV5-1 combines with J gene TRBJ1-1; D is perhaps TRBD1 (5 bases). CDR3 length: 14 residues. V was clipped by 5 bases and J by 0 bases, with 11 bases between them. CDR1 SGHRS and CDR2 YFSETQ come from the germline V gene. CDR3 nucleotides: TGCGCCAGCAGGATTCAGGGACTGAACACTGAAGCTTTCTTT. It translates to CASRIQGLNTEAFF.

The V call is TRBV7-9, the J call TRBJ2-6; TRBD1 or TRBD2 may be the D gene (5 bases each). Germline-derived CDR1 and CDR2 are SEHNR and FQNEAQ (reference sequence). The CDR3 contains 17 residues. Trimming removed 4 bases at V and 0 bases at J, with 13 bases between. The CDR3 sequence: CASSSPGRDSGANVLTF. The CDR3 bases are TGTGCCAGCAGCTCACCGGGACGGGACTCTGGGGCCAACGTCCTGACTTTC.

This clone was seen once. This chain joins TRBV7-9 and TRBJ2-7; possible D gene TRBD1, 6 bases. CDR1 is SEHNR, CDR2 FQNEAQ, per germline (reference sequence). Trimming removed 5 bases from V and 2 bases from J, with 13 bases in between. The CDR3 loop spans 14 amino acids. The CDR3: CASSPEQGTYEQYF. The CDR3, as DNA: TGTGCCAGCAGCCCAGAGCAGGGGACCTACGAGCAGTACTTC.

The V and J genes are TRBV4-2 and TRBJ1-4, with D hard to call. The V gene's germline CDR1 is LGHNA and CDR2 YNFKEQ. Trimming shortened V by 4 bases and J by 3 bases, and 9 bases separated the two germline ends. The CDR3 is 14 amino acids. In nucleotides, the CDR3 is TGTGCCAGCAGCCTACCCGGGGCTAATGAAAAACTGTTTTTT. It encodes CASSLPGANEKLFF.

The chain links TRBV28 to TRBJ1-2; a weak D match, TRBD1 (5 bases). The CDR3 sequence is 13 residues long. V lost 6 bases and J 4 bases, leaving 12 bases between the germline ends. From germline, CDR1 is MDHEN and CDR2 SYDVKM. The CDR3 DNA reads as TGTGCCAGCAGACCGGGGCTCATCTATGGCTACACCTTC. It encodes CASRPGLIYGYTF.

The genes are TRBV6-5 and TRBJ1-1, with a tentative D call TRBD1 (6 bases). CDR1 MNHEY and CDR2 SVGAGI come from the germline V gene. V lost 6 bases and J 4 bases, leaving 12 bases between the germline ends. This CDR3 comprises 13 residues. The CDR3 is CASRGQGPTEAFF. CDR3 nucleotide sequence: TGTGCCAGCAGGGGTCAGGGGCCCACTGAAGCTTTCTTT.

In DNA, the CDR3 is TGTGCCAGCATCTCGACAGGGGGGGGCCCTGAAGCTTTCTTT. Translated: CASISTGGGPEAFF. The chain links TRBV7-8 to TRBJ1-1; TRBD1 agrees at 9 bases. Looked up from germline, CDR1 is SGHVS and CDR2 is FQNEAQ. V was pared by 7 bases and J by 6 bases, with 9 bases of the junction left unmatched. CDR3 length equals 14 residues.

The chain links TRBV9 to TRBJ2-7, with TRBD1 as a possible D gene (7 bases). This CDR3 contains 16 residues. Germline values: CDR1 SGDLS, CDR2 YYNGEE. Trimming stripped 4 bases from V and 5 bases from J, with 22 bases between. CDR3 sequence reads: CASSRGPAGGRDEQYF. The CDR3 coding sequence is TGTGCCAGCAGCCGGGGGCCGGCAGGGGGTCGTGACGAGCAGTACTTC.

The chain links TRBV27 to TRBJ2-3; 14 bases match TRBD2. The germline CDR1 and CDR2 sequences are MNHEY and SMNVEV (reference sequence). J gave up 4 bases and V 3 bases, and 0 bases lay outside the gene matches. This CDR3 is built from 15 residues. The CDR3 DNA follows: TGTGCCAGCAGTTTGACTAGCGGGGGGGCAGATACGCAGTATTTT. Translated, it gives CASSLTSGGADTQYF.

This sequence joins TRBV5-4 and TRBJ1-4; 7 bases agree with TRBD1. The germline V gene encodes CDR1 SGHNT and CDR2 YYREEE (reference sequence). The J segment lost 0 bases and the V segment lost 4 bases, leaving 6 bases of the junction unmatched. There are 16 residues in the CDR3. CDR3 sequence (DNA): TGTGCCAGCAGCGCCGGGACAGTTGCAACTAATGAAAAACTGTTTTTT. Residues: CASSAGTVATNEKLFF.

The J gene is TRBJ2-7, the V gene TRBV24-1; D not certain. V was shortened by 7 bases and J by 3 bases, with 9 bases between the two germline ends. Germline V lookup: CDR1 KGHDR, CDR2 SFDVKD. The CDR3 contains 12 residues. The CDR3 loop reads CATSATGYEQYF. In DNA, the CDR3 is TGTGCCACCAGCGCCACCGGCTACGAGCAGTACTTC.

The rearrangement uses TRBV27 and TRBJ2-7, with 14 bases lining up with TRBD2. After removal of 5 bases from V and 6 bases from J, the junction contained 3 bases not matched to a gene. CDR1 and CDR2 from the germline V gene are MNHEY and SMNVEV (reference sequence). The CDR3 extends over 14 amino acids. This CDR3 is CASSTGLAGAEQYF. The DNA for the CDR3 is TGTGCCAGCAGTACGGGACTAGCGGGAGCCGAGCAGTACTTC.

This sequence joins TRBV7-2 and TRBJ1-4; 8 bases are a match to TRBD1. Germline V gene sequence: CDR1 SGHTA, CDR2 FQGNSA. V lost 1 base and J lost 8; bases outside the gene matches: 9. The CDR3 extends over 16 amino acids. DNA for the CDR3: TGTGCCAGCAGCTTAGGGGCCACAGGGGGAGGAGAAAAACTGTTTTTT. As protein: CASSLGATGGGEKLFF.

The chain carries TRBV5-3 and TRBJ1-6, with D possibly matching TRBD1 (6 bases). TRBV5-3 is given ORF status, its function remaining uncertain. V was trimmed by 0 bases and J by 8 bases, leaving 9 bases between them. There are 14 residues in the CDR3. The CDR3 protein is CARSLDREDSPLHF. The CDR3 nucleotides are TGTGCCAGAAGCTTGGACAGGGAGGATTCACCCCTCCACTTT.

This rearrangement joins TRBV6-1 to TRBJ2-4; 7 bases map to TRBD2. With 2 bases clipped from V and 7 bases from J, the junction kept 8 bases outside the gene matches. Germline V CDR1 and CDR2: MNHNS, SASEGT. CDR3 length: 15 amino acids. The CDR3 region has the DNA TGTGCCAGCAGTGAATCGGGGGAGGGACGGAACATTCAGTACTTC. It yields the protein CASSESGEGRNIQYF.

This chain joins TRBV11-2 and TRBJ1-1; possible D gene TRBD1, 6 bases. The germline V gene encodes CDR1 SGHAT and CDR2 FQNNGV. The V end was cut by 5 bases, the J end by 1 base, with 14 bases between. This CDR3 spans 15 amino acids. The CDR3 DNA follows: TGTGCCAGCAGCGTCCCGACAGGCGGGAACACTGAAGCTTTCTTT. Its protein is CASSVPTGGNTEAFF.

The rearrangement uses TRBV10-2 and TRBJ2-5, with D perhaps TRBD2 (5 bases). CDR1 WSHSY and CDR2 SAAADI come from the germline V gene. CDR3 size: 13 residues. V gave up 4 bases and J gave up 2 bases, with 8 bases separating them. The CDR3 DNA sequence: TGCGCCAGCAGTGCCCCGGGACAAGAGACCCAGTACTTC. Encoded protein: CASSAPGQETQYF.